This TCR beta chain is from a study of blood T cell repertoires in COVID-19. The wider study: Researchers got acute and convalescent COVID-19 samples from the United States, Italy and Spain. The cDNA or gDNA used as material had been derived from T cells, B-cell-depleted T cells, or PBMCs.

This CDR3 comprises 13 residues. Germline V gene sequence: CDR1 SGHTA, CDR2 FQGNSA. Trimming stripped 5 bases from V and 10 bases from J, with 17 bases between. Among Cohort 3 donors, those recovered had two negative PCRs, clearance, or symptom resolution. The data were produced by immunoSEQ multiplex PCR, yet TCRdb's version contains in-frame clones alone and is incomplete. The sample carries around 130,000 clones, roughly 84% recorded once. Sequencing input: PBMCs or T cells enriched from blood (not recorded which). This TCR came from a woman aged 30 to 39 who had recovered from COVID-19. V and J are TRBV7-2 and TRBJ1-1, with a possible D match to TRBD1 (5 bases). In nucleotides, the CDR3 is TGTGCCAGCAGCGTCCTTCCAGGGATTGTAGCTTTCTTT. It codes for CASSVLPGIVAFF.